Given below is one T cell receptor (beta chain) in context. Its specificity is not known. This specimen belongs to a study of cytomegalovirus exposure and HLA in healthy donors. Germline values: CDR1 ENHRY, CDR2 SYGVKD. The CDR3 contains 17 residues. J gave up 7 bases and V 6 bases, and 21 bases lay outside the gene matches. TCRdb's copy holds only in-frame clones and misses some; the assay was immunoSEQ multiplex PCR. There are about 150,000 clones in the sample; approximately 86% occur only once, and 20% to 25% lies in the top ten. General study results and limits: The classifier reportedly diagnosed cytomegalovirus status with high specificity and sensitivity. A list of 150 to 200 TCR beta chains associated with cytomegalovirus was given. In vitro assays verified that a few CMV-associated chains recognized CMV antigens specifically.

The donors were part of the validation cohort, which consisted of more than 90 subjects and was separate from the first cohort of 666 subjects. This receptor was obtained from a man aged 18 to 29 in good health and CMV-seropositive. Sequencing input: PBMCs. The chain employs TRBV10-3 and TRBJ2-7; TRBD1 agrees at 7 bases. The CDR3 reads CAIRPSVANRGDGEQYF. The CDR3 DNA follows: TGTGCCATCAGGCCTAGTGTAGCCAACAGGGGTGACGGAGAGCAGTACTTC.